These 16 T cell receptor beta chains were sequenced from one sample in a study of shared clonotypes between healthy human individuals. The data were produced by immunoSEQ multiplex PCR, yet TCRdb's version contains in-frame clones alone and is incomplete. Seen here are over 2 million clones, roughly 95% observed once, and the top ten hold around 1.1%. As defined, naive CD8 cells were CD45RO-negative and positively selected for CCR7, with terminally differentiated effector memory CD45RA+ cells excluded. Sequencing was performed on naive CD8+ T cells sorted from blood. The receptors stem from a man in his late teens or twenties in good health.

The chain couples TRBV5-1 to TRBJ2-5; 9 bases are a match to TRBD2. The V segment lost 0 bases and the J segment 1 base; nucleotides outside the gene matches: 4. CDR1 is SGHRS and CDR2 is YFSETQ in the germline V gene. The CDR3 is made up of 16 amino acids. CDR3 sequence: CASSLEGSGSQETQYF. CDR3 DNA sequence: TGCGCCAGCAGCTTGGAAGGTAGCGGGAGCCAAGAGACCCAGTACTTC.

The table lists this clone with a count of one. The rearrangement joins TRBV5-1 to TRBJ1-2; D might be TRBD1 (5 bases). V was trimmed by 3 bases and J by 8 bases, leaving 17 bases between them. This CDR3 has 14 residues. Germline V lookup: CDR1 SGHRS, CDR2 YFSETQ. The CDR3 loop is CASSSDIPTGGYTF. In nucleotides, the CDR3 is TGCGCCAGCAGCTCGGACATCCCTACAGGAGGCTACACCTTC.

CDR3 in amino acids: CASCGNQGETEAFF. CDR3 bases: TGTGCCAGCTGTGGCAACCAGGGTGAGACTGAAGCTTTCTTT. V usage is TRBV19 and J usage is TRBJ1-1; D perhaps matches TRBD1 (5 bases). There are 14 residues in the CDR3. Trimming removed 9 bases at V and 5 bases at J, with 19 bases between. Looked up from germline, CDR1 is LNHDA and CDR2 is SQIVND (reference sequence).

V and J are TRBV21-1 and TRBJ1-2. TRBV21-1 is described as a pseudogene. This CDR3 region has 16 residues. CDR3 sequence: CASSKPPCWANYGYTF. CDR3 DNA: TGTGCCAGCAGCAAACCGCCGTGTTGGGCTAACTATGGCTACACCTTC.

Turning to this clone: Other nucleotide sequences in the sample specify the same CDR3. This rearrangement joins TRBV4-1 to TRBJ2-3; D is ambiguous. The length of the CDR3 is 11 residues. From germline, CDR1 is MGHRA and CDR2 YSYEKL. Trimming removed 3 bases from V and 3 bases from J, with 1 base in between. The CDR3 spells CASSHTDTQYF. CDR3 DNA sequence: TGCGCCAGCAGCCATACAGATACGCAGTATTTT.

The chain has TRBV27 and TRBJ1-2; 8 nucleotides align to TRBD1. CDR3 length equals 16 residues. Germline CDR1 reads MNHEY; CDR2 reads SMNVEV (reference sequence). Trimming cost V 3 bases and J 7 bases; bases outside gene matches: 13. CDR3 sequence reads: CASSFVLDRARGGYTF. The CDR3 coding sequence is TGTGCCAGCAGTTTCGTACTGGACAGGGCACGTGGTGGCTACACCTTC.

On this clone: The sample holds other DNA sequences that translate to the same CDR3. The chain employs TRBV9 and TRBJ2-1, with a tentative D call TRBD1 (6 bases). CDR3 length: 14 amino acids. CDR1 and CDR2 (germline): SGDLS, YYNGEE. Trimming left V 2 bases short and J 1 base short, with 7 bases between. The CDR3 spells CASSVGQSYNEQFF. CDR3 DNA sequence: TGTGCCAGCAGCGTTGGACAGTCCTACAATGAGCAGTTCTTC.

This clone was found once. This chain joins TRBV10-2 and TRBJ2-7; D may correspond to TRBD1 or TRBD2 (5 bases each). The CDR3 is 12 amino acids. The V and J ends lost 10 bases and 2 bases respectively, with 12 bases between them. The V gene's germline CDR1 is WSHSY and CDR2 SAAADI. Written as DNA, the CDR3 is TGCGCCACCCATGGGGGTCCCTACGAGCAGTACTTC. It translates to CATHGGPYEQYF.

The chain is built from TRBV30 and TRBJ2-3, with TRBD1 matching 10 bases. Germline CDR1 GTSNPN, CDR2 SVGIG (reference sequence). The CDR3 sequence is 15 residues long. After removal of 2 bases from V and 4 bases from J, the junction contained 6 bases not matched to a gene. CDR3 coding DNA: TGTGCCTGGAGTCCGGGGACAGGGGCGGCAGATACGCAGTATTTT. Its translation is CAWSPGTGAADTQYF.

On this clone: The sample contains more than one DNA sequence encoding this CDR3. V usage is TRBV19 and J usage is TRBJ1-2; D perhaps matches TRBD1 (6 bases). Trimming pared 3 bases from V and 2 bases from J, leaving 10 bases between. The germline V gene has CDR1 LNHDA and CDR2 SQIVND (reference sequence). CDR3 size: 14 residues. CDR3 bases: TGTGCCAGTAGTATCTCAGGGGCGAACTATGGCTACACCTTC. Translating it yields CASSISGANYGYTF.

In DNA form, the CDR3 reads TGCGCCAGCAGCCAAGGGGTGGTCAGTTCCTACGAGCAGTACTTC. Encoded protein: CASSQGVVSSYEQYF. This chain connects TRBV4-1 to TRBJ2-7, with unresolved D. This CDR3 region has 15 residues. The ends were cut back, 1 base at V and 1 base at J, with 11 bases in the middle. Germline CDR1 and CDR2: MGHRA and YSYEKL.

The chain is built from TRBV6-5 and TRBJ2-7; D is undetermined. Trimming took off 1 base at V and 1 base at J, with 8 bases between the two ends. The length of the CDR3 is 14 residues. Per the germline V gene, CDR1 is MNHEY and CDR2 is SVGAGI. CDR3 bases: TGTGCCAGCAGTTACTATAAGGGATCCTACGAGCAGTACTTC. Its translation is CASSYYKGSYEQYF.

The rearrangement links TRBV2 to TRBJ1-5; a possible D gene is TRBD1 (5 bases). Germline V gene sequence: CDR1 SNHLY, CDR2 FYNNEI. The germline V and J ends were trimmed by 3 bases and 0 bases, with 18 bases remaining between them. The CDR3 sequence is 18 residues long. The CDR3 sequence: CASSDLVRTTHSNQPQHF. The CDR3 DNA sequence: TGTGCCAGCAGTGATCTTGTCAGGACAACCCATAGCAATCAGCCCCAGCATTTT.

J is TRBJ2-7 and V is TRBV5-6; 10 nucleotides line up with TRBD2. CDR3 length: 15 amino acids. J gave up 4 bases and V 0 bases, and 4 bases lay outside the gene matches. The germline CDR1 and CDR2 sequences are SGHDT and YYEEEE. This chain's CDR3 is CASSLGGTSVYEQYF. CDR3 DNA: TGTGCCAGCAGCTTGGGTGGGACTAGCGTTTACGAGCAGTACTTC.

The chain carries TRBV6-5 and TRBJ1-2; D perhaps matches TRBD1 (6 bases). CDR3 length equals 13 residues. Trimming shortened V by 10 bases and J by 5 bases, and 17 bases separated the two germline ends. The germline CDR1 and CDR2 sequences are MNHEY and SVGAGI. CDR3 sequence (DNA): TGTGCCACCTTGGACAGCGAAACTTATGGCTACACCTTC. Translation: CATLDSETYGYTF.

This chain links TRBV7-8 with TRBJ1-6; no clear D. Between the trimmed V and J ends, which lost 5 bases and 1 base, there was a span of 3 bases. CDR3 size: 13 residues. Germline-derived CDR1 and CDR2 are SGHVS and FQNEAQ. The CDR3 nucleotides read TGTGCCAGCAGCCTGTCCTATAATTCACCCCTCCACTTT. This encodes CASSLSYNSPLHF.